One TCR beta chain is described in this entry. Its antigen remains unknown. The data are from a study of T cells after yellow fever vaccination. This CDR3 spans 15 amino acids. CDR1 is MNHEY, CDR2 SVGEGT, per germline. Trimming took off 6 bases at V and 2 bases at J, with 14 bases between the two ends. Study results and limitations: A large majority of primary-vaccination clones showed up again after the booster (96% CD4, around 88% CD8).

TCRdb recomputed calls from the 5' RACE reads with MiXCR, one row per CDR3 protein. This sample carries hundreds of thousands of distinct CDR3 sequences, 11% of them seen once, and the ten largest clones take more than 15%. The chain joins TRBV6-2 or TRBV6-3 to TRBJ1-5, with D perhaps TRBD1 (5 bases). Source: PBMCs, taken on the day of the first yellow fever vaccination. The source is a man younger than 35 who received the YFV17D yellow fever vaccine. CDR3 residues: CASSRQRFGNQPQHF. CDR3 sequence (DNA): TGTGCCAGCAGCCGACAGCGGTTTGGCAATCAGCCCCAGCATTTT.